This TCR beta chain was sequenced during a study of cytomegalovirus exposure and HLA in healthy donors. The PCR had 60 Vbeta and 13 Jbeta primers. Profiled with immunoSEQ multiplex PCR; TCRdb holds only in-frame clones, not every one. This table holds about 35,000 clones, roughly 84% found once. The length of the CDR3 is 14 residues. With 2 bases removed from V and 5 bases from J, the gap between germline ends came to 12 bases. The germline gives CDR1 SGHTA, CDR2 FQGNSA. Source material: PBMCs. This receptor was identified in a woman aged 18-29 years in good health and CMV-seronegative. The rearrangement uses TRBV7-2 and TRBJ1-2; D not resolved. CDR3 coding DNA: TGTGCCAGCAGCTTATCGGCCGGGGATTATGGCTACACCTTC. It is translated as CASSLSAGDYGYTF.